The 30 T cell receptor beta chains presented below share a single source sample, sequenced in a study of cytomegalovirus exposure and HLA in healthy donors. Measured with immunoSEQ multiplex PCR; TCRdb has only the in-frame clones, and not every one. The sample has 50,000 to 65,000 clones, approximately 92% seen once. Sequencing input: PBMCs. The receptor set was obtained from a woman aged 18-29 years in good health and CMV-seronegative.

The chain couples TRBV7-2 to TRBJ2-7; 11 bases match TRBD2. The V gene's germline CDR1 is SGHTA and CDR2 FQGNSA. Trimming took 5 bases from V and 5 from J; bases not matched to a gene: 8. The CDR3 contains 15 residues. The CDR3 spells CASSITSGSSHEQYF. The CDR3 bases are TGTGCCAGCAGCATAACTAGCGGGAGTTCCCACGAGCAGTACTTC.

The gene calls are TRBV27 and TRBJ2-7; 7 nucleotides align to TRBD1. J was trimmed by 4 bases and V by 0 bases; bases with no gene match: 9. Germline V gene sequence: CDR1 MNHEY, CDR2 SMNVEV (reference sequence). The CDR3 has 16 amino acids. Here the CDR3 reads CASSLSSGTAEYEQYF. The CDR3 region has the DNA TGTGCCAGCAGTTTATCTTCCGGGACAGCAGAATACGAGCAGTACTTC.

This CDR3 reads CASSLRTAATNEKLFF. The CDR3 region has the DNA TGCGCCAGCAGCTTGAGAACCGCAGCAACTAATGAAAAACTGTTTTTT. The V and J genes are TRBV5-1 and TRBJ1-4; no clear D gene. Germline CDR1 is SGHRS and CDR2 is YFSETQ. Trimming took off 1 base at V and 0 bases at J, with 10 bases between the two ends. CDR3 length: 16 amino acids.

The V and J genes are TRBV6-8 and TRBJ2-1; 8 bases map to TRBD2. Germline V CDR1 and CDR2: MNHGY, SAAAGT. V lost 5 bases and J lost 2; bases outside the gene matches: 2. This CDR3 comprises 14 residues. The CDR3 nucleotides are TGTGCCAGCAGTCGCGGGGGGACCTACAATGAGCAGTTCTTC. It translates to CASSRGGTYNEQFF.

The chain uses TRBV15 and TRBJ2-7; 8 bases fit TRBD2. The CDR3 covers 16 residues. Germline CDR1 reads LNHNV; CDR2 reads YYDKDF (reference sequence). V was clipped by 3 bases and J by 1 base; unmatched bases: 8. The CDR3 nucleotides are TGTGCCACCAGCAGTCCGAGCGGGAGTGGGTCCTACGAGCAGTACTTC. This translates into CATSSPSGSGSYEQYF.

Details on this clone: At one boundary the junction diverges from the germline segment, which might be a read error. This rearrangement joins TRBV7-7 to TRBJ2-5; a weak D match, TRBD1 (5 bases). Germline V gene data show CDR1 as SSHAT and CDR2 as FNYEAQ (reference sequence). There are 15 residues in the CDR3. The CDR3 coding sequence is TGTGCTAGCAGCAGCAGGGATGGGGTCGGGGAGACCCAGTACTTC. Its protein product is CASSSRDGVGETQYF.

This chain uses TRBV19 with TRBJ1-5; D is unresolved. Trimming left V 2 bases short and J 7 bases short, with 18 bases between. Germline CDR1 is LNHDA and CDR2 is SQIVND (reference sequence). CDR3 length: 16 amino acids. The CDR3 loop is CASSISGAGSLQPQHF. The DNA of the CDR3 is TGTGCCAGTAGTATATCGGGAGCCGGGTCGTTACAGCCCCAGCATTTT.

The J gene is TRBJ2-5, the V gene TRBV7-9; tentatively, D is TRBD1 (6 bases). Germline CDR1 SEHNR, CDR2 FQNEAQ (reference sequence). V was shortened by 6 bases and J by 0 bases, with 11 bases between the two germline ends. The CDR3 length is 14 residues. This chain's CDR3 is CASSRTVYQETQYF. CDR3 coding DNA: TGTGCCAGCAGTCGGACAGTGTACCAAGAGACCCAGTACTTC.

This chain connects TRBV18 to TRBJ2-7; 9 bases line up with TRBD1. The V segment lost 1 base and the J segment 6 bases; nucleotides outside the gene matches: 4. Per germline, CDR1 KGHSH and CDR2 LQKENI. The CDR3 runs to 14 residues. This chain's CDR3 is CASSPRDREGEQYF. The CDR3 region has the DNA TGTGCCAGCTCACCACGGGACAGGGAGGGCGAGCAGTACTTC.

The chain recombines TRBV5-5 with TRBJ2-7, with TRBD2 as a possible D gene (5 bases). V lost 3 bases, J lost 4 bases, and 17 bases lay in between. Per the germline V gene, CDR1 is SGHKS and CDR2 is YYEKEE (reference sequence). CDR3 length: 15 residues. The CDR3 DNA is TGTGCCAGCAGCTGGGGAGTCGGATCTTCGTACGAGCAGTACTTC. This codes for CASSWGVGSSYEQYF.

The rearrangement links TRBV5-6 to TRBJ2-2; D gene uncertain. V was cut by 2 bases and J by 1 base, with 9 bases left in between. In germline, CDR1 is SGHDT, CDR2 YYEEEE. CDR3 size: 15 residues. CDR3 region: CASSFPVMNTGELFF. CDR3 nucleotide sequence: TGTGCCAGCAGCTTTCCGGTAATGAACACCGGGGAGCTGTTTTTT.

The chain employs TRBV5-1 and TRBJ2-1, with D possibly being TRBD1 (6 bases). The CDR3 covers 13 residues. The germline V gene has CDR1 SGHRS and CDR2 YFSETQ. Trimming pared 2 bases from V and 7 bases from J, leaving 10 bases between. The chain's CDR3 is CASSFTGLNEQFF. The CDR3 bases are TGCGCCAGCAGCTTTACAGGGTTGAATGAGCAGTTCTTC.

The chain recombines TRBV4-1 with TRBJ2-5, with TRBD2 matching over 9 bases. V shed 4 bases and J 2 bases; nucleotides not matched to a gene: 8. CDR1 and CDR2 (germline): MGHRA, YSYEKL. The CDR3 covers 16 residues. In nucleotides, the CDR3 is TGCGCCAGCAGCCGCCGATGGCTAGCGGGACAAGAGACCCAGTACTTC. This gives the protein CASSRRWLAGQETQYF.

The rearrangement joins TRBV29-1 to TRBJ1-1; possibly TRBD1 for D (6 bases). V was shortened by 6 bases and J by 2 bases, with 10 bases between the two germline ends. The germline gives CDR1 SQVTM, CDR2 ANQGSEA. This CDR3 comprises 12 residues. The CDR3 region is CSVWGHNTEAFF. In DNA, the CDR3 is TGCAGCGTGTGGGGACACAACACTGAAGCTTTCTTT.

J is TRBJ2-7 and V is TRBV10-3; D possibly corresponds to TRBD2 (6 bases). Germline V gene sequence: CDR1 ENHRY, CDR2 SYGVKD. V was clipped by 4 bases and J by 5 bases, with 9 bases between them. CDR3 length equals 12 residues. CDR3 sequence reads: CAISGGGNEQYF. The CDR3, as DNA: TGTGCCATCAGTGGTGGGGGGAACGAGCAGTACTTC.

The chain is built from TRBV25-1 and TRBJ2-3, with D maybe TRBD1 (5 bases). The CDR3 is 16 residues long. Between the trimmed V and J ends, which lost 2 bases and 4 bases, there was a span of 16 bases. Germline CDR1 and CDR2: MGHDK and SYGVNS. CDR3 nucleotide sequence: TGTGCCAGCAGTGAAAAGGAGCAGGGTCCAGCAGATACGCAGTATTTT. As protein: CASSEKEQGPADTQYF.

The J gene is TRBJ2-6, the V gene TRBV7-9; TRBD1 matches at 7 bases. Losses at the gene ends were 3 bases for V and 2 bases for J; bases not matched to a gene: 1. CDR1 and CDR2 from the germline V gene are SEHNR and FQNEAQ (reference sequence). This CDR3 has 15 amino acids. The CDR3, as DNA: TGTGCCAGCAGCTTCGACAGGGCTGGGGCCAACGTCCTGACTTTC. This gives the protein CASSFDRAGANVLTF.

The rearrangement joins TRBV5-1 to TRBJ1-1; weak D call: TRBD1 (6 bases). The V and J ends lost 4 bases and 8 bases respectively, with 21 bases between them. There are 15 residues in the CDR3. Germline CDR1 and CDR2: SGHRS and YFSETQ. CDR3 amino acids: CASSATTGTFTEAFF. The CDR3 DNA follows: TGCGCCAGCAGCGCAACTACAGGGACGTTTACAGAAGCTTTCTTT.

V is TRBV18 and J is TRBJ1-2; TRBD1 matches 11 bases. This CDR3 has 16 amino acids. Germline loops: CDR1 KGHSH, CDR2 LQKENI. With V trimmed by 2 bases and J by 8 bases, 10 bases remained unmatched. DNA of the CDR3: TGTGCCAGCTCACCAACAGGACAGGGGGCGCGTAAAGGCTACACCTTC. Translating it yields CASSPTGQGARKGYTF.

The V call is TRBV5-1, the J call TRBJ2-1; 16 bases agree with TRBD2. The CDR3 runs to 16 residues. J was trimmed by 7 bases and V by 4 bases; bases with no gene match: 5. The germline V gene encodes CDR1 SGHRS and CDR2 YFSETQ. The CDR3 region is CASSKGLAGGQNEQFF. For the CDR3, the DNA is TGCGCCAGCAGCAAGGGACTAGCGGGGGGGCAGAATGAGCAGTTCTTC.

The chain uses TRBV30 and TRBJ1-1; D gene ambiguous. CDR1 and CDR2 from the germline V gene are GTSNPN and SVGIG (reference sequence). The length of the CDR3 is 14 residues. Trimming left V 1 base short and J 0 bases short, with 9 bases between. In DNA form, the CDR3 reads TGTGCCTGGAGTGCGGGGAGATTGAACACTGAAGCTTTCTTT. Residues: CAWSAGRLNTEAFF.

The V gene is TRBV7-9, the J gene TRBJ2-2; possible D gene TRBD2, 6 bases. The CDR3 sequence is 16 residues long. V was clipped by 1 base and J by 3 bases, with 12 bases between them. CDR1 is SEHNR, CDR2 FQNEAQ, per germline (reference sequence). CDR3 in DNA: TGTGCCAGCAGCTTAGGGCTAGCGCGGTACACCGGGGAGCTGTTTTTT. Residues: CASSLGLARYTGELFF.

The rearrangement uses TRBV30 and TRBJ2-1; D perhaps matches TRBD2 (5 bases). V lost 1 base, J lost 7 bases, and 5 bases lay in between. Germline CDR1 and CDR2: GTSNPN and SVGIG (reference sequence). This CDR3 is 11 amino acids long. In DNA, the CDR3 is TGTGCCTGGAGTGGGGAGAATGAGCAGTTCTTC. It translates to CAWSGENEQFF.

The chain joins TRBV5-6 to TRBJ2-3; tentatively, D is TRBD2 (5 bases). Trimming stripped 1 base from V and 2 bases from J, with 20 bases between. CDR1 is SGHDT and CDR2 is YYEEEE in the germline V gene. The CDR3 is made up of 18 amino acids. The CDR3 DNA sequence: TGTGCCAGCAGCTTGCAAAGGTCCGGGGTGTGGGCCACAGATACGCAGTATTTT. Its protein is CASSLQRSGVWATDTQYF.

The chain employs TRBV21-1 and TRBJ2-3; the table names TRBD2, a call not compared with the DNA. TRBV21-1 is described as a pseudogene. The length of the CDR3 is 12 residues. The CDR3 DNA follows: TGTGCCAGCAGCTATAGCACAGATACGCAGTATTTT. Its protein is CASSYSTDTQYF.

The chain has TRBV29-1 and TRBJ2-7; 8 nucleotides agree with TRBD1. Per the germline V gene, CDR1 is SQVTM and CDR2 is ANQGSEA. With 6 bases clipped from V and 3 bases from J, the junction kept 4 bases outside the gene matches. This CDR3 region has 12 residues. This chain's CDR3 is CSVRDRGYEQYF. CDR3 nucleotides: TGCAGCGTAAGAGACAGGGGCTACGAGCAGTACTTC.

The rearrangement joins TRBV5-1 to TRBJ2-1; 9 bases line up with TRBD1. V lost 1 base and J lost 4; bases outside the gene matches: 3. The CDR3 sequence is 15 residues long. Germline CDR1 and CDR2: SGHRS and YFSETQ. CDR3 region: CASSLWDREYNEQFF. Here the CDR3 DNA reads TGCGCCAGCAGCTTGTGGGACAGGGAGTACAATGAGCAGTTCTTC.

The V call is TRBV10-3, the J call TRBJ2-1; D is possibly TRBD2 (6 bases). CDR1 and CDR2 (germline): ENHRY, SYGVKD. Trimming removed 4 bases at V and 3 bases at J, with 7 bases between. This CDR3 contains 13 residues. The CDR3 bases are TGTGCCATCAGTGTGACTAGCTACAATGAGCAGTTCTTC. Amino acids: CAISVTSYNEQFF.

The V and J genes are TRBV7-3 and TRBJ2-2; D perhaps matches TRBD1 (5 bases). The V end was cut by 2 bases, the J end by 6 bases, with 7 bases between. Germline CDR1 and CDR2: SGHTA and FQGTGA. The CDR3 length is 13 residues. The CDR3 protein is CASSLGAAGELFF. The DNA of the CDR3 is TGTGCCAGCAGCTTAGGGGCCGCCGGGGAGCTGTTTTTT.

This clone was seen a few times. The chain is built from TRBV19 and TRBJ2-7, with D possibly being TRBD1 (6 bases). The germline V gene has CDR1 LNHDA and CDR2 SQIVND (reference sequence). Trimming took 8 bases from V and 1 from J, leaving 15 bases between them. This CDR3 region has 14 residues. CDR3 region: CASSRTVRSYEQYF. CDR3 coding DNA: TGTGCCAGTTCTCGGACAGTAAGATCCTACGAGCAGTACTTC.